Each of the 21 T cell receptor beta chains below was sequenced from the same sample in a study of blood T cells in healthy people across ages. A second PCR, run for roughly 7 to 11 cycles, used a sample-barcoded 5' primer plus a J-beta primer mix. TCRdb re-derived calls from the 5' RACE reads in MiXCR, one entry per CDR3 protein. The sample has 590,000 or so distinct CDR3 sequences; less than 35% are singletons. The sample was blood. Receptors originate from a woman over 75 in good health.

Only a few counts were recorded for this clonotype. The V and J genes are TRBV14 and TRBJ2-3, with 10 bases lining up with TRBD1. CDR1 and CDR2 from the germline V gene are SGHDN and FVKESK. V trimming: 2 bases; J trimming: 5 bases; junction bases outside the gene matches: 7. The CDR3 length is 16 residues. CDR3 DNA sequence: TGTGCCAGCAGCCAAACCGGGACAGGGGAAGTAGATACGCAGTATTTT. It specifies CASSQTGTGEVDTQYF.

This clonotype was seen repeatedly, ten times or more. V gene TRBV2 combines with J gene TRBJ2-6; D remains ambiguous. This CDR3 spans 15 amino acids. Between the trimmed V and J ends, which lost 3 bases and 3 bases, there was a span of 9 bases. Germline V gene sequence: CDR1 SNHLY, CDR2 FYNNEI. The CDR3 loop reads CASSERESGANVLTF. CDR3 bases: TGTGCCAGCAGTGAGAGAGAAAGTGGGGCCAACGTCCTGACTTTC. Full variable domain (missing parts from reference TRBV2 and TRBJ2-6): EPEVTQTPSHQVTQMGQEVILRCVPISNHLYFYWYRQILGQKVEFLVSFYNNEISEKSEIFDDQFSVERPDGSNFTLKIRSTKLEDSAMYFCASSERESGANVLTFGAGSRLTVL.

This clonotype was found a few times. The chain joins TRBV4-2 to TRBJ2-2; TRBD2 is a possible D gene (5 bases). The germline CDR1 and CDR2 sequences are LGHNA and YNFKEQ. The V end lost 0 bases, the J end lost 0 bases, and 14 bases lay between the germline ends. CDR3 length equals 18 residues. The CDR3 DNA follows: TGTGCCAGCAGCCAAGATCTTGCGGGTTCTGCGAACACCGGGGAGCTGTTTTTT. Its translation: CASSQDLAGSANTGELFF.

This clonotype was recorded many times. The rearrangement uses TRBV27 and TRBJ2-7; D may be TRBD1 (5 bases). Germline lookup yields CDR1 MNHEY and CDR2 SMNVEV (reference sequence). CDR3 length: 14 amino acids. The V end was cut by 3 bases, the J end by 3 bases, with 12 bases between. The CDR3 loop reads CASSLAGKLYEQYF. DNA for the CDR3: TGTGCCAGCAGTTTGGCAGGGAAGCTCTACGAGCAGTACTTC.

This clonotype was recorded many times. CDR3 DNA: TGTGCCAGCAGCAGATCCCGACCGTACGAGCAGTACTTC. Translation: CASSRSRPYEQYF. V and J are TRBV7-8 and TRBJ2-7; D is unresolved. Germline values: CDR1 SGHVS, CDR2 FQNEAQ. V was trimmed by 5 bases and J by 4 bases, leaving 12 bases between them. The CDR3 extends over 13 amino acids.

This chain links TRBV6-6 with TRBJ1-6; D ambiguous. This CDR3 spans 19 amino acids. Germline V gene data show CDR1 as MNHNY and CDR2 as SVGAGI (reference sequence). V was clipped by 2 bases and J by 7 bases, with 24 bases between them. Written as DNA, the CDR3 is TGTGCCAGCAGTTACCATCCCTTAAGGGCACAACCCCGAAATTCACCCCTCCACTTT. Protein sequence: CASSYHPLRAQPRNSPLHF.

The chain has TRBV12-3 or TRBV12-4 and TRBJ1-6; 10 nucleotides agree with TRBD1. The V segment lost 6 bases and the J segment 10 bases; nucleotides outside the gene matches: 9. This CDR3 spans 15 amino acids. The CDR3 DNA reads as TGTGCCAGCAGCCCCGGGACAGGGGCGGCCTCACCCCTCCACTTT. Its protein product is CASSPGTGAASPLHF.

This clonotype was observed at least ten times. V is TRBV5-5 and J is TRBJ2-7; 10 bases match TRBD2. This CDR3 has 15 amino acids. The V and J ends lost 4 bases and 4 bases, in that order; junction bases with no gene match: 8. Germline-derived CDR1 and CDR2 are SGHKS and YYEKEE (reference sequence). Here the CDR3 reads CASSRSGGALYEQYF. DNA of the CDR3: TGTGCCAGCAGCAGGAGCGGGGGGGCATTATACGAGCAGTACTTC.

On this clonotype itself: A read error may explain this, as a much larger clone is one base away. The V gene is TRBV9, the J gene TRBJ1-4; TRBD1 aligns across 9 bases. V shed 3 bases and J 5 bases; nucleotides not matched to a gene: 2. Per the germline V gene, CDR1 is SGDLS and CDR2 is YYNGEE. The CDR3 contains 14 residues. The CDR3 DNA reads as TGTGCCAGCAGCGGACAGGGGGACAATGAAAAACTGTTTTTT. It translates to CASSGQGDNEKLFF.

The genes are TRBV6-5 and TRBJ2-7; D perhaps matches TRBD1 (6 bases). This CDR3 comprises 15 residues. Trimming shortened V by 2 bases and J by 7 bases, and 18 bases separated the two germline ends. The germline gives CDR1 MNHEY, CDR2 SVGAGI. The CDR3 here is CASSYKGETYNEQYF. The CDR3 region has the DNA TGTGCCAGCAGTTACAAGGGGGAAACCTACAATGAGCAGTACTTC.

This clonotype was recorded a few times. One base away lies a much larger clone, so this may be a sequencing read error. The rearrangement links TRBV20-1 to TRBJ1-5; TRBD1 aligns across 8 bases. The junction had 5 bases not matched to a gene; V was cut back by 8 bases and J by 2 bases. CDR1 and CDR2 (germline): DFQATT, SNEGSKA (reference sequence). CDR3 size: 13 residues. The DNA for the CDR3 is TGCAGTACAGGGGGAAGGGGCAATCAGCCCCAGCATTTT. Translation gives CSTGGRGNQPQHF.

The rearrangement uses TRBV20-1 and TRBJ1-1; 7 bases are a match to TRBD1. The germline V gene encodes CDR1 DFQATT and CDR2 SNEGSKA (reference sequence). After removal of 1 base from V and 2 bases from J, the junction contained 13 bases not matched to a gene. The CDR3 covers 17 residues. CDR3 residues: CSARGPLRQGSNTEAFF. In DNA form, the CDR3 reads TGCAGTGCTAGAGGGCCCCTGAGACAGGGTAGTAACACTGAAGCTTTCTTT.

This clonotype was detected ten times or more. CDR3 loop: CSVVFPGAMDTQYF. The CDR3 DNA sequence: TGCAGCGTTGTGTTCCCGGGGGCTATGGATACGCAGTATTTT. The chain has TRBV29-1 and TRBJ2-3; tentatively, D is TRBD1 or TRBD2 (6 bases each). The V end was cut by 4 bases, the J end by 6 bases, with 17 bases between. CDR1 SQVTM and CDR2 ANQGSEA come from the germline V gene. The length of the CDR3 is 14 residues.

This chain connects TRBV6-5 to TRBJ2-4; D might be TRBD1 or TRBD2, each matching 5 bases. Near its end, the DNA agrees better with TRBJ2-7, so the J call may be wrong. From germline, CDR1 is MNHEY and CDR2 SVGAGI. The CDR3 contains 14 residues. CDR3 amino acids: CASSYSLGAYEQYF. CDR3 nucleotide sequence: TGTGCCAGCAGTTACTCATTGGGGGCCTACGAGCAGTACTTC.

The chain carries TRBV30 and TRBJ2-4, with 9 bases matching TRBD1. TRBJ2-7 matches the DNA end more closely, so the J call is doubtful. Germline lookup yields CDR1 GTSNPN and CDR2 SVGIG (reference sequence). The CDR3 has 14 residues. CDR3 sequence reads: CAWRGTGPAYEQYF. CDR3 sequence (DNA): TGTGCCTGGAGGGGGACAGGGCCTGCCTACGAGCAGTACTTC.

Ten or more counts support this clonotype. The chain employs TRBV12-3 or TRBV12-4 and TRBJ2-7; maybe TRBD2 (7 bases). V dropped 2 bases and J dropped 0 bases, with 14 bases sitting between them. The CDR3 is 16 residues long. CDR3 residues: CASSLRSRGLSYEQYF. In DNA, the CDR3 is TGTGCCAGCAGTTTACGATCGCGGGGGCTCTCCTACGAGCAGTACTTC.

This clonotype was seen repeatedly, ten times or more. The gene calls are TRBV18 and TRBJ2-1, with 7 bases lining up with TRBD1. The CDR3 is made up of 15 amino acids. Germline lookup yields CDR1 KGHSH and CDR2 LQKENI. J lost 5 bases, V lost 6 bases, and 10 bases had no gene match. The CDR3 region has the DNA TGTGCCAGCTCCAATTACAGGGGCCTAGACAATGAGCAGTTCTTC. Amino acids: CASSNYRGLDNEQFF.

This clonotype occurred a few times. The chain links TRBV5-1 to TRBJ1-1, with 10 bases aligning to TRBD1. Germline CDR1 SGHRS, CDR2 YFSETQ. The CDR3 extends over 13 amino acids. The ends lost 2 bases at V and 7 bases at J; junction bases unmatched: 2. The CDR3 reads CASSFGTGVEAFF. The DNA for the CDR3 is TGCGCCAGCAGCTTTGGGACAGGGGTTGAAGCTTTCTTT.

Ten or more counts support this clonotype. V usage is TRBV3-1 and J usage is TRBJ2-1; the match to TRBD1 covers 9 bases. V gave up 2 bases and J gave up 8 bases; unmatched junction bases: 16. This CDR3 contains 18 residues. The germline V gene encodes CDR1 LGHDT and CDR2 YNNKEL (reference sequence). This CDR3 is CASSQRWARDRAEDEQFF. The CDR3 DNA sequence: TGTGCCAGCAGCCAACGTTGGGCCCGGGACAGGGCCGAAGATGAGCAGTTCTTC.

Concerning this clonotype itself: Since a much larger clone is just one base distant, this may be a read error. The chain carries TRBV20-1 and TRBJ1-1, with D uncertain. Per the germline V gene, CDR1 is DFQATT and CDR2 is SNEGSKA (reference sequence). This CDR3 is built from 17 residues. The CDR3 nucleotides read TGCAGTGCTAGAGATTTCAGTGGCGGGCGGCTGAACACTAAAGCTTTCTTT. Translation: CSARDFSGGRLNTKAFF.

The gene calls are TRBV20-1 and TRBJ2-5, with a possible D match to TRBD1 (6 bases). The germline V and J ends were trimmed by 6 bases and 6 bases, with 20 bases remaining between them. Per germline, CDR1 DFQATT and CDR2 SNEGSKA (reference sequence). The CDR3 has 14 amino acids. CDR3 region: CSAETGNGLKTQYF. CDR3 nucleotides: TGCAGTGCCGAAACAGGGAATGGACTTAAGACCCAGTACTTC.